One sample yielded the 8 T cell receptor beta chains listed below, sequenced in a study of T cell changes during pregnancy in multiple sclerosis. Sequencing was performed with immunoSEQ multiplex PCR; in TCRdb, only in-frame clones are kept and a portion is missing. This table has roughly 40,000 clones, around nine tenths appearing once. The sample was CD4+ T cells from peripheral blood mononuclear cells, taken in the third trimester of pregnancy. These TCRs come from a female donor with multiple sclerosis, enrolled in a pregnancy study.

The chain combines TRBV2 with TRBJ1-3, with 9 positions matching TRBD1. This CDR3 region has 19 residues. From germline, CDR1 is SNHLY and CDR2 FYNNEI. The V gene end was trimmed by 6 bases and the J gene end by 0 bases; junction bases not matched to a gene: 15. DNA for the CDR3: TGTGCCAGCAGCCTATTGGGGGGACAGGGAACACTCTCTGGAAACACCATATATTTT. The encoded protein is CASSLLGGQGTLSGNTIYF.

The rearrangement links TRBV29-1 to TRBJ2-7; 9 bases map to TRBD1. Unmatched junction bases numbered 6, after V lost 7 bases and J lost 5 bases. The germline gives CDR1 SQVTM, CDR2 ANQGSEA. The CDR3 is made up of 12 amino acids. The CDR3 spells CSARDRVHEQYF. CDR3 nucleotides: TGCAGCGCCCGGGACAGGGTCCACGAGCAGTACTTC.

The rearrangement joins TRBV19 to TRBJ2-6; 7 positions agree with TRBD1. The V gene's germline CDR1 is LNHDA and CDR2 SQIVND (reference sequence). The J segment lost 0 bases and the V segment lost 7 bases, leaving 9 bases of the junction unmatched. CDR3 size: 17 residues. The CDR3 protein is CASNLGQRFSGANVLTF. In DNA form, the CDR3 reads TGTGCCAGTAACCTGGGACAGCGTTTCTCTGGGGCCAACGTCCTGACTTTC.

The V gene is TRBV7-9, the J gene TRBJ2-2, with 7 bases aligning to TRBD2. Germline V gives CDR1 SEHNR, CDR2 FQNEAQ (reference sequence). This CDR3 spans 17 amino acids. The V and J ends lost 8 bases and 1 base, in that order; junction bases with no gene match: 13. CDR3 sequence (DNA): TGTGCCAGCGGCGGCGGGCGGGAGAGGGGGAACACCGGGGAGCTGTTTTTT. Protein product: CASGGGRERGNTGELFF.

The chain combines TRBV7-9 with TRBJ1-2, with 8 bases aligning to TRBD1. CDR3 size: 15 residues. Trimming at V came to 7 bases and at J to 6 bases, leaving 13 bases not matched to a gene. Germline-derived CDR1 and CDR2 are SEHNR and FQNEAQ (reference sequence). Here the CDR3 DNA reads TGTGCCAGCACTCAAACAGGGGGGAGGCTCAATGGCTACACCTTC. Its protein product is CASTQTGGRLNGYTF.

The chain joins TRBV5-1 to TRBJ2-1; no clear D gene. Germline values: CDR1 SGHRS, CDR2 YFSETQ. The CDR3 length is 12 residues. V was clipped by 1 base and J by 5 bases, with 4 bases between them. The CDR3 region has the DNA TGCGCCAGCAGCTTGTCTAACAATGAGCAGTTCTTC. Amino acid sequence: CASSLSNNEQFF.

This sequence joins TRBV7-8 and TRBJ2-7; 9 nucleotides align to TRBD1. The germline V gene has CDR1 SGHVS and CDR2 FQNEAQ. The junction had 7 bases not matched to a gene; V was cut back by 1 base and J by 3 bases. There are 16 residues in the CDR3. The CDR3 DNA is TGTGCCAGCAGCTTAGATATCGGGACAGGGATCTACGAGCAGTACTTC. The encoded protein is CASSLDIGTGIYEQYF.

This chain joins TRBV12-5 and TRBJ2-7; 9 bases are a match to TRBD2. CDR1 LGHNT and CDR2 FRNRAP come from the germline V gene. V gave up 3 bases and J gave up 3 bases; unmatched junction bases: 6. The CDR3 has 15 residues. CDR3 sequence: CASGFSAGGGYEQYF. DNA of the CDR3: TGTGCTAGTGGTTTCTCAGCGGGAGGAGGCTACGAGCAGTACTTC.